This T cell receptor (beta chain) was captured in a study of T cells in Graves' hyperthyroidism and ophthalmopathy. In the case of this clonotype: What it binds is not known.

Researchers took RNA transcripts and amplified the TCR beta CDR3 regions from them. Using the HTBI primer set, a first-round RT-PCR was run on the TCR CDR3. MiXCR, applied by TCRdb to the multiplex PCR reads, yields one record per CDR3 protein. The table lists around 420,000 distinct CDR3 sequences, around 16% of them singletons. Study conclusions and caveats: Within blood appeared most thyroid clonotypes that had expanded above 0.001.

Based on clinical symptoms, serum thyroxine and TRAb, thyroid ultrasound and orbital computed tomography, diagnoses were reached. PBMCs were obtained from 10 ml fresh peripheral blood. V was clipped by 0 bases and J by 2 bases; unmatched bases: 0. The CDR3 is made up of 14 amino acids. From germline, CDR1 is SGHTA and CDR2 FQGNSA. This TCR came from a woman between 18 and 29 years old with Graves' hyperthyroidism. This chain links TRBV7-2 with TRBJ2-5; 7 bases fit TRBD1. Input material: blood. The CDR3 sequence: CASSLAGQQETQYF. CDR3 bases: TGTGCCAGCAGCTTAGCGGGACAGCAAGAGACCCAGTACTTC. Full variable domain (remainder filled in from reference TRBV7-2 and TRBJ2-5): GAGVSQSPSNKVTEKGKDVELRCDPISGHTALYWYRQSLGQGLEFLIYFQGNSAPDKSGLPSDRFSAERTGGSVSTLTIQRTQQEDSAVYLCASSLAGQQETQYFGPGTRLLVL.